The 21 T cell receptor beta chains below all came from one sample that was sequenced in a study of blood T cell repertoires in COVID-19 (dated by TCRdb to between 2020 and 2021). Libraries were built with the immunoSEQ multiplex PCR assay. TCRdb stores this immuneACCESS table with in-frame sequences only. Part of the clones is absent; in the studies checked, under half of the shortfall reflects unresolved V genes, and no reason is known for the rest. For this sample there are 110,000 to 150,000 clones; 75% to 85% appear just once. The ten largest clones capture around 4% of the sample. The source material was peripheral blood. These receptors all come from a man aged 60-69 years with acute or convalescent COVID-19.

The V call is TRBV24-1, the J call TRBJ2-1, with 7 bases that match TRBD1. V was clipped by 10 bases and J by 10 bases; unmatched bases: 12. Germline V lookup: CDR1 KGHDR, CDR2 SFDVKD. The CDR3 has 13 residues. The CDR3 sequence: CATNEGALKEQFF. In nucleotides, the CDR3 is TGTGCCACTAATGAGGGGGCCCTTAAGGAGCAGTTCTTC.

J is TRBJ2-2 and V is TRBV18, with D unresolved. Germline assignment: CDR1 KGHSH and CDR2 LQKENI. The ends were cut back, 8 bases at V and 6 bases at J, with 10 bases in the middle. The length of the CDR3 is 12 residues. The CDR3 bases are TGTGCCAGCCTACCTCGGGCCGGGGAGCTGTTTTTT. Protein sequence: CASLPRAGELFF.

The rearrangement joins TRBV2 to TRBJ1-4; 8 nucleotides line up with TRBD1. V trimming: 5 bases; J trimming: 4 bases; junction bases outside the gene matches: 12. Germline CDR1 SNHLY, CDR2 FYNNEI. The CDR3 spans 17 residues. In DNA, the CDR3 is TGTGCCAGCAGTCCCATGGCCGACAGGGGCTATAATGAAAAACTGTTTTTT. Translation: CASSPMADRGYNEKLFF.

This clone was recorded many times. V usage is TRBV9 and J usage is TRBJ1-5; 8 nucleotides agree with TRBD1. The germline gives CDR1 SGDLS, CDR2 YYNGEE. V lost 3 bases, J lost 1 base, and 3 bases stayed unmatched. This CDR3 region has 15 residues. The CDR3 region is CASSAYRGSNQPQHF. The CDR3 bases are TGTGCCAGCAGCGCCTACAGGGGGAGCAATCAGCCCCAGCATTTT.

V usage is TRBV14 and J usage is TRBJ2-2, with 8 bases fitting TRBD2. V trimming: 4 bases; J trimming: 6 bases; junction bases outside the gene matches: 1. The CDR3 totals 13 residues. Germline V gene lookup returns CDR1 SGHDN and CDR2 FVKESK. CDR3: CASSRRGAGELFF. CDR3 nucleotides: TGTGCCAGCAGCCGGCGGGGGGCCGGGGAGCTGTTTTTT.

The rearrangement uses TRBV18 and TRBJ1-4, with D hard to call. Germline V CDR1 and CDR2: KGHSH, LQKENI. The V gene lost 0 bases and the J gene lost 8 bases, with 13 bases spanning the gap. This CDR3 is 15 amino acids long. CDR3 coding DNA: TGTGCCAGCTCACCACCGATGACTCAAGGCGAAAAACTGTTTTTT. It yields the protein CASSPPMTQGEKLFF.

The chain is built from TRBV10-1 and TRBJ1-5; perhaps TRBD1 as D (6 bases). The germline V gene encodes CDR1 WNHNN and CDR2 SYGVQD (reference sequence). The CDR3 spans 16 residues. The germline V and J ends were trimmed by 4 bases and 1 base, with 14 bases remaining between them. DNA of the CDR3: TGCGCCAGCAGTGTACTGGGGGCGTTAAGCAATCAGCCCCAGCATTTT. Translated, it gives CASSVLGALSNQPQHF.

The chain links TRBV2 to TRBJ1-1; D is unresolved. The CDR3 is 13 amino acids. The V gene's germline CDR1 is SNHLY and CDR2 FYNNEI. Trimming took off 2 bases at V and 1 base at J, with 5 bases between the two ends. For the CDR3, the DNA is TGTGCCAGCAGTGAACAGGCGAACACTGAAGCTTTCTTT. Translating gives CASSEQANTEAFF. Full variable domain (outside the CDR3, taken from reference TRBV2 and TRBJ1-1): EPEVTQTPSHQVTQMGQEVILRCVPISNHLYFYWYRQILGQKVEFLVSFYNNEISEKSEIFDDQFSVERPDGSNFTLKIRSTKLEDSAMYFCASSEQANTEAFFGQGTRLTVV.

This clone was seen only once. CDR3 residues: CPRSLGTGGGTDTQYF. CDR3 sequence (DNA): TGCCCCCGCAGCTTGGGGACGGGGGGGGGCACAGATACGCAGTATTTT. The genes are TRBV5-1 and TRBJ2-3; 8 bases agree with TRBD2. This CDR3 is built from 16 residues. Germline V gene sequence: CDR1 SGHRS, CDR2 YFSETQ.

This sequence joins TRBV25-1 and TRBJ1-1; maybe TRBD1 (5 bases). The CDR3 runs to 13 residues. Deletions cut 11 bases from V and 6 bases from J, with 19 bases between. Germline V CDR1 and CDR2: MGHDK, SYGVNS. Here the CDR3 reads CAATAVGTSEAFF. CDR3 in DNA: TGTGCCGCGACAGCAGTAGGCACCTCTGAAGCTTTCTTT.

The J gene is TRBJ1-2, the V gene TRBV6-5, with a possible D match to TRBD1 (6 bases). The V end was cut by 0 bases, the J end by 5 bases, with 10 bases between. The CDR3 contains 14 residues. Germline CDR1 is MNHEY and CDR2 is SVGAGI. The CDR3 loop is CASSYSKGGYGYTF. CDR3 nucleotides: TGTGCCAGCAGTTACTCGAAGGGGGGGTATGGCTACACCTTC.

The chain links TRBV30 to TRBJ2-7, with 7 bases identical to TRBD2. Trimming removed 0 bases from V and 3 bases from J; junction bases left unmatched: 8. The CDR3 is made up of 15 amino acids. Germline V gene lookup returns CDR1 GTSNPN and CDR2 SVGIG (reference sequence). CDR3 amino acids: CAWSVGTTGGYEQYF. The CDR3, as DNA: TGTGCCTGGAGTGTGGGGACTACCGGGGGCTACGAGCAGTACTTC.

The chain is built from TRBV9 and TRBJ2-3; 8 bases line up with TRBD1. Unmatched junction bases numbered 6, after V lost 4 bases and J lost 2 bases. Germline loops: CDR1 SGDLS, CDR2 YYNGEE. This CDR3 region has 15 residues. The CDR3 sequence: CASSPGQVHTDTQYF. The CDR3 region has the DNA TGTGCCAGCAGCCCGGGACAGGTCCACACAGATACGCAGTATTTT.

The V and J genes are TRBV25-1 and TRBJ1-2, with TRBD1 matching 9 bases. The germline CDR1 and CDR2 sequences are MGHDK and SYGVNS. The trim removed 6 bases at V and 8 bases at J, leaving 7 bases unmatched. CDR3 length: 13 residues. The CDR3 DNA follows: TGTGCCAGCAGCCCAAATACAGGGGGCGGCTACACCTTC. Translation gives CASSPNTGGGYTF.

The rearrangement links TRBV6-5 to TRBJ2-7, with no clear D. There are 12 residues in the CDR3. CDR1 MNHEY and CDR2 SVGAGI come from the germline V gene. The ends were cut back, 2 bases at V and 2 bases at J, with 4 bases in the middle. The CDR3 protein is CASSYGPYEQYF. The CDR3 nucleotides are TGTGCCAGCAGTTACGGGCCCTACGAGCAGTACTTC.

Written as DNA, the CDR3 is TGTGCCAGCAGCTTGGGGCACCCTAGTGAGCAGTTCTTC. It is translated as CASSLGHPSEQFF. This chain links TRBV5-6 with TRBJ2-1; no definite D call. Germline CDR1 and CDR2: SGHDT and YYEEEE. CDR3 size: 13 residues. V shed 0 bases and J shed 9 bases, with 10 bases lying between them.

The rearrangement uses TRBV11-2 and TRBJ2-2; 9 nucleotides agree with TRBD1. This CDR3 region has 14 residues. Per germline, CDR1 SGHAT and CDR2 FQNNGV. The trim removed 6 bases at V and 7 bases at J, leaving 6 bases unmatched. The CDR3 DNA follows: TGTGCCAGCAGGGAACAGGGGGCAGGCGGGGAGCTGTTTTTT. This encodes CASREQGAGGELFF. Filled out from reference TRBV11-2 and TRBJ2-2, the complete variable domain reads EAGVAQSPRYKIIEKRQSVAFWCNPISGHATLYWYQQILGQGPKLLIQFQNNGVVDDSQLPKDRFSAERLKGVDSTLKIQPAKLEDSAVYLCASREQGAGGELFFGEGSRLTVL.

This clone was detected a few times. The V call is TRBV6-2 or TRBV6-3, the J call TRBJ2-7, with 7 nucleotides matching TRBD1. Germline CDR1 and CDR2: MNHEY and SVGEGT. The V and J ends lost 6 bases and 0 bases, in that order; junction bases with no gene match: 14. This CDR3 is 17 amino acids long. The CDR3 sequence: CASSLLLVGTVSYEQYF. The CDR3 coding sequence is TGTGCCAGCAGCCTTCTCCTGGTTGGGACAGTCTCCTACGAGCAGTACTTC.

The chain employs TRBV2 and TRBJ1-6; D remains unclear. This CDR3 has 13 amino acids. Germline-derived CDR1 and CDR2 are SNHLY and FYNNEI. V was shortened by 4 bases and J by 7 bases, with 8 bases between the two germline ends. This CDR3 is CASSVTGNSPLHF. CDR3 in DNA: TGTGCCAGCAGTGTGACTGGGAATTCACCCCTCCACTTT.

CDR3 region: CASSLGEGTGKQYF. DNA of the CDR3: TGTGCCAGCAGCTTAGGGGAGGGGACAGGGAAGCAGTACTTC. The genes are TRBV7-3 and TRBJ2-7, with 9 bases matching TRBD1. Unmatched junction bases numbered 7, after V lost 2 bases and J lost 8 bases. The CDR3 runs to 14 residues. Per germline, CDR1 SGHTA and CDR2 FQGTGA. Drawing the rest from reference TRBV7-3 and TRBJ2-7, the complete variable domain is GAGVSQTPSNKVTEKGKYVELRCDPISGHTALYWYRQSLGQGPEFLIYFQGTGAADDSGLPNDRFFAVRPEGSVSTLKIQRTERGDSAVYLCASSLGEGTGKQYFGPGTRLTVT.

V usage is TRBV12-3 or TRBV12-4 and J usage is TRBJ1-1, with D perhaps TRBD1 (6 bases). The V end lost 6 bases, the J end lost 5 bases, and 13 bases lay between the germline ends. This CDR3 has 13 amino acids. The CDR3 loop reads CASSRQAGTEAFF. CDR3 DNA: TGTGCCAGCAGCCGACAGGCTGGAACTGAAGCTTTCTTT.